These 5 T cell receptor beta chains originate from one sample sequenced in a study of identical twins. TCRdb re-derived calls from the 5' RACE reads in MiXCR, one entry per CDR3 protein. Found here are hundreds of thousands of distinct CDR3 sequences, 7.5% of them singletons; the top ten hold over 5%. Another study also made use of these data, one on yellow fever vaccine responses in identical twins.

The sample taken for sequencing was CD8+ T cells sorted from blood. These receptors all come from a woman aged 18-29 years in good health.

CDR3 DNA sequence: TGTGCCAGCAGTGAACAGAAAACGAACACTGAAGCTTTCTTT. It encodes CASSEQKTNTEAFF. The chain is built from TRBV2 and TRBJ1-1, with D unresolved. The germline gives CDR1 SNHLY, CDR2 FYNNEI. V shed 2 bases and J shed 1 base, with 8 bases lying between them. The CDR3 totals 14 residues.

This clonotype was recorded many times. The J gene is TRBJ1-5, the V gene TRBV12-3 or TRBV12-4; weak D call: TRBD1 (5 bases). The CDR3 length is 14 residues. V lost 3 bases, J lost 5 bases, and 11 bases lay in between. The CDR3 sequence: CASSFLGEDQPQHF. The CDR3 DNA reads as TGTGCCAGCAGTTTTTTGGGGGAGGATCAGCCCCAGCATTTT.

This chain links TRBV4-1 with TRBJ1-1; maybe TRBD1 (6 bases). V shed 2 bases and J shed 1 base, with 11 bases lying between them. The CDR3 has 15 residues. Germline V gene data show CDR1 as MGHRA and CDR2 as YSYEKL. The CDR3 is CASSQLGTQNTEAFF. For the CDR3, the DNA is TGCGCCAGCAGCCAATTGGGGACACAGAACACTGAAGCTTTCTTT.

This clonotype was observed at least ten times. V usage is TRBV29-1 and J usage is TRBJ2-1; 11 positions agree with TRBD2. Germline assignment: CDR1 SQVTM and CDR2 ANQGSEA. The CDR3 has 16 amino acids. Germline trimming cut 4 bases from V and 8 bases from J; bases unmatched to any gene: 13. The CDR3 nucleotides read TGCAGCGTTGCCGGGCCACTAGCGGGGGATGACCATGAGCAGTTCTTC. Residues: CSVAGPLAGDDHEQFF.

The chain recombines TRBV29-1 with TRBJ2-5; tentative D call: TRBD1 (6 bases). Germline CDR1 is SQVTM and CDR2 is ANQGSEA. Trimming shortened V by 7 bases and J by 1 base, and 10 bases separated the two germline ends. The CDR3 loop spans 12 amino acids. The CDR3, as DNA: TGCAGCGGAGGACAGTCCCAAGAGACCCAGTACTTC. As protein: CSGGQSQETQYF.